One T cell receptor (beta chain) is described in this entry. The data were taken from a study of blood T cells in healthy people across ages. The authors ran a second PCR of roughly 6 to 12 cycles using a sample-barcoded 5' primer and a J-beta primer mix. Each CDR3 protein is one row after TCRdb ran MiXCR on the 5' RACE reads. The sample has fewer than 650,000 distinct CDR3 sequences, roughly a quarter seen once. Deletions cut 0 bases from V and 0 bases from J, with 12 bases between. The CDR3 runs 17 residues. Germline CDR1 SEHNR, CDR2 FQNEAQ (reference sequence). A further study also used this sample, focusing on T cells of mothers and their children.

Sequencing was carried out using blood. The clonotype comes from a boy aged 2 to 10 in good health. The gene calls are TRBV7-9 and TRBJ1-3; D not resolved. The CDR3 DNA sequence: TGTGCCAGCAGCTTAGCTTACGCCAAGAGCTCTGGAAACACCATATATTTT. This codes for CASSLAYAKSSGNTIYF.